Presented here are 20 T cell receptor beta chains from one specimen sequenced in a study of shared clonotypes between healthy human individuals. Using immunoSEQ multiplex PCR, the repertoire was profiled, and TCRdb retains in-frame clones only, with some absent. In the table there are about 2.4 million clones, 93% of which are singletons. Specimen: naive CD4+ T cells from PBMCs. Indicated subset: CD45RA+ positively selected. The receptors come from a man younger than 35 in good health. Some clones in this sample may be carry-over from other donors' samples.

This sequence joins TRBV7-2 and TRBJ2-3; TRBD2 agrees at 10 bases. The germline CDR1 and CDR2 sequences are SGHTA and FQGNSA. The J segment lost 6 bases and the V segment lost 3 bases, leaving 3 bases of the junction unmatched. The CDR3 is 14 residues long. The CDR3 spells CASSLTSGPDTQYF. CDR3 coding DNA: TGTGCCAGCAGCTTGACTAGCGGGCCCGATACGCAGTATTTT.

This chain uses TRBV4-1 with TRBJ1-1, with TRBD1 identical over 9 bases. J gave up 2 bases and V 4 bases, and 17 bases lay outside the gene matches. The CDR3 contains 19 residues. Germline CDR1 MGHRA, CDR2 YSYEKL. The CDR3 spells CASSPAWSPGTGKNTEAFF. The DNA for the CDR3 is TGCGCCAGCAGCCCCGCCTGGTCTCCTGGGACAGGGAAAAACACTGAAGCTTTCTTT.

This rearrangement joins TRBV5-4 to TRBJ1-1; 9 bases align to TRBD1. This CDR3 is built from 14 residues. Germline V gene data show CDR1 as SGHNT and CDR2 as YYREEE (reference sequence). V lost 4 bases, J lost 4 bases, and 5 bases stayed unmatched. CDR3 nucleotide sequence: TGTGCCAGCAGCACATTACAGGGGGCCACTGAAGCTTTCTTT. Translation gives CASSTLQGATEAFF.

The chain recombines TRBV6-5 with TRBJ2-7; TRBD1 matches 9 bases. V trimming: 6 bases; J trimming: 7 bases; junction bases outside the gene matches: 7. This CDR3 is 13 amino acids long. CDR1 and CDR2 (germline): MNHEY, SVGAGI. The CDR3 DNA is TGTGCCAGCAGACGAACAGGGGGCAGGGAGCAGTACTTC. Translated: CASRRTGGREQYF.

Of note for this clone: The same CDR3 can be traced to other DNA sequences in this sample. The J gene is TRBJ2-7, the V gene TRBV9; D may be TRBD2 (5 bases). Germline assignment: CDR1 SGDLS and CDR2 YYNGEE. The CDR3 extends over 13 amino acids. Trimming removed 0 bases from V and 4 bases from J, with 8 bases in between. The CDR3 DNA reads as TGTGCCAGCAGCGTAGATACGGGGTACGAGCAGTACTTC. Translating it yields CASSVDTGYEQYF.

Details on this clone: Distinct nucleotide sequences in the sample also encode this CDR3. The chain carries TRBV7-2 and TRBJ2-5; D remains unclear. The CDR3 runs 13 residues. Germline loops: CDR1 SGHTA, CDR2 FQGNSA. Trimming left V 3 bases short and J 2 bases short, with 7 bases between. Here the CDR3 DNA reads TGTGCCAGCAGCTTCGGGCGACAAGAGACCCAGTACTTC. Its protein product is CASSFGRQETQYF.

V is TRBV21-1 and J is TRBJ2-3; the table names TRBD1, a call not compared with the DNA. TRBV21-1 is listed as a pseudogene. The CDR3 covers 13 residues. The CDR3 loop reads CASSTDQANTQYF. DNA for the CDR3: TGTGCCAGCAGCACCGACCAGGCGAATACGCAGTATTTT.

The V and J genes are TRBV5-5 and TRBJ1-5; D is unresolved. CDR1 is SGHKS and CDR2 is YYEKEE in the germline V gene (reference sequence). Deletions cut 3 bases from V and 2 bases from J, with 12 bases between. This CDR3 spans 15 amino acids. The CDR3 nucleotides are TGTGCCAGCAGCTCTCGGACGCCCGGCAATCAGCCCCAGCATTTT. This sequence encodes CASSSRTPGNQPQHF.

The CDR3: CASHRGLETEAFF. CDR3 sequence (DNA): TGTGCCAGCCATCGGGGCCTGGAGACTGAAGCTTTCTTT. The chain combines TRBV18 with TRBJ1-1, with D possibly TRBD1 on 5 matching bases. The ends were cut back, 8 bases at V and 5 bases at J, with 15 bases in the middle. CDR3 length: 13 residues. From germline, CDR1 is KGHSH and CDR2 LQKENI.

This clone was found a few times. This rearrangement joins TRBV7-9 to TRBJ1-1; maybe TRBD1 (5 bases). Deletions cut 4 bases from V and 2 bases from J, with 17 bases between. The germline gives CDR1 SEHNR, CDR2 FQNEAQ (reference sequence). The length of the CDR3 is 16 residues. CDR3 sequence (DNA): TGTGCCAGCAGCTATAAGCTACAGGCGCCAAACACTGAAGCTTTCTTT. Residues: CASSYKLQAPNTEAFF. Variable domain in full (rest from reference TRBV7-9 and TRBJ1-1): DTGVSQNPRHKITKRGQNVTFRCDPISEHNRLYWYRQTLGQGPEFLTYFQNEAQLEKSRLLSDRFSAERPKGSFSTLEIQRTEQGDSAMYLCASSYKLQAPNTEAFFGQGTRLTVV.

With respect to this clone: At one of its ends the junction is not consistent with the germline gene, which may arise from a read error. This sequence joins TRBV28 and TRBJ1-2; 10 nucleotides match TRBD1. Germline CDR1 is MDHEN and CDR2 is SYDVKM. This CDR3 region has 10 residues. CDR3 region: CASSGTGVSF. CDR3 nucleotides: TGTGCCAGCAGTGGGACAGGGGTATCCTTC.

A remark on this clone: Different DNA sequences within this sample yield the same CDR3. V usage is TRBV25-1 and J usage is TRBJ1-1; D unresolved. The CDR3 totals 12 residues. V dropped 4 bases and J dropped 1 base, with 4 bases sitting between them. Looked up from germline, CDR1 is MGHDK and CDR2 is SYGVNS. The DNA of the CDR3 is TGTGCCAGCAGTGCACAGAACACTGAAGCTTTCTTT. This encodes CASSAQNTEAFF.

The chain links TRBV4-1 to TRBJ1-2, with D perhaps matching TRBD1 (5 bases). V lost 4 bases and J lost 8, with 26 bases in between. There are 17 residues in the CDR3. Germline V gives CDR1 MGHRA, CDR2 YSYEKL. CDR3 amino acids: CASSPAIIGGIGEGYTF. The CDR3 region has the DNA TGCGCCAGCAGCCCAGCTATCATCGGGGGAATCGGCGAAGGCTACACCTTC.

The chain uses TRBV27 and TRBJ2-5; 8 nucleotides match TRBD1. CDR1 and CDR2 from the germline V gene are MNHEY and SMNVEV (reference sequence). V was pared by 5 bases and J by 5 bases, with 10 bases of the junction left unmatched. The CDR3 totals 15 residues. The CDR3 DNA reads TGTGCCAGCAGTGCCTACAGGGGGGTAGTGGAGACCCAGTACTTC. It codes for CASSAYRGVVETQYF.

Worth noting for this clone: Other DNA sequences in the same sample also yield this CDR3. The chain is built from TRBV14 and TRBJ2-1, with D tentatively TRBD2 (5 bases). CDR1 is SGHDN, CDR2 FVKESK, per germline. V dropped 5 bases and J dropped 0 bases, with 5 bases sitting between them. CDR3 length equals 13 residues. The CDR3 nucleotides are TGTGCCAGCAGCGGAGGCTCCTACAATGAGCAGTTCTTC. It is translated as CASSGGSYNEQFF.

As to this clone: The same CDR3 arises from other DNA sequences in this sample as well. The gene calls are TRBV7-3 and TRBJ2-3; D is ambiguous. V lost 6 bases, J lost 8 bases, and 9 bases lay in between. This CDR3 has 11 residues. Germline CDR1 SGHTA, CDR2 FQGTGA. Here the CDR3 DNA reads TGTGCCAGCAGTCAAGGTGGTACGCAGTATTTT. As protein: CASSQGGTQYF.

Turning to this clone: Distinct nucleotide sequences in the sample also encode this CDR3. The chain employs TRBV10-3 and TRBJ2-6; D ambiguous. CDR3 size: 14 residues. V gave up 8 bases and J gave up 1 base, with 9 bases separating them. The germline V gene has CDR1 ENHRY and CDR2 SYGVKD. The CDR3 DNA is TGTGCCATCCGTCTAGGTTCTGGGGCCAACGTCCTGACTTTC. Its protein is CAIRLGSGANVLTF.

The CDR3 here is CASSDRDPTDTQYF. CDR3 DNA: TGTGCCAGCAGCGACCGGGACCCCACAGATACGCAGTATTTT. The chain is built from TRBV9 and TRBJ2-3; D possibly uses TRBD1 or TRBD2 (5 bases each). V lost 3 bases, J lost 2 bases, and 10 bases lay in between. The CDR3 sequence is 14 residues long. From germline, CDR1 is SGDLS and CDR2 YYNGEE. Full variable domain (missing parts from reference TRBV9 and TRBJ2-3): DSGVTQTPKHLITATGQRVTLRCSPRSGDLSVYWYQQSLDQGLQFLIQYYNGEERAKGNILERFSAQQFPDLHSELNLSSLELGDSALYFCASSDRDPTDTQYFGPGTRLTVL.

The CDR3 DNA reads as TGTGCCTGGAGTAGTCCCGGACTTTCGCTCTATCAAGAGACCCAGTACTTC. This encodes CAWSSPGLSLYQETQYF. V usage is TRBV30 and J usage is TRBJ2-5; TRBD2 is a possible D gene (5 bases). V was trimmed by 2 bases and J by 2 bases, leaving 21 bases between them. The length of the CDR3 is 17 residues. Looked up from germline, CDR1 is GTSNPN and CDR2 is SVGIG (reference sequence). Drawing the rest from reference TRBV30 and TRBJ2-5, the complete variable domain is SQTIHQWPATLVQPVGSPLSLECTVEGTSNPNLYWYRQAAGRGLQLLFYSVGIGQISSEVPQNLSASRPQDRQFILSSKKLLLSDSGFYLCAWSSPGLSLYQETQYFGPGTRLLVL.

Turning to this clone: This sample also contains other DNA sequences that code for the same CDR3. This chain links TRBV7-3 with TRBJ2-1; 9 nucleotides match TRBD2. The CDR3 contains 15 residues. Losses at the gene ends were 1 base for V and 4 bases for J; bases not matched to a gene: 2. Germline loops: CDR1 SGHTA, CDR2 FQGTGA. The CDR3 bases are TGTGCCAGCAGCTTAAGGCGGGAGGGTTACAATGAGCAGTTCTTC. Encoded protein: CASSLRREGYNEQFF.